This T cell receptor (beta chain) was documented in a study of T cell repertoires in cytomegalovirus infection. Study summary: TCR beta signatures that were public indicated CMV infection and matching HLA type.

TCRdb fed the reads into MiXCR, producing one record per CDR3 protein. The top ten clones hold 1.5% to 2% of a sample with approximately 240,000 distinct CDR3 sequences, 10% to 15% of them seen once. This CDR3 contains 15 residues. Germline assignment: CDR1 LGHNA and CDR2 YNFKEQ. Unmatched junction bases numbered 7, after V lost 3 bases and J lost 4 bases. In this sample, this clonotype turned up many times. Its matching antigen is unknown. Notes on the study in general: Ex vivo, HLA-C-restricted CMV-specific TCR beta clonotypes prevailed over the rest of the response. Totalled public TCR beta family frequency picked out people who carried CMV plus the relevant HLA.

The sequenced material came from PBMCs. The clonotype originates from a human donor in good health (CMV status not recorded). Some clones in this sample may be carry-over from other donors' samples. J is TRBJ1-1 and V is TRBV4-2, with 8 nucleotides matching TRBD1. The CDR3 protein is CASSQIQGAFTEAFF. The CDR3 region has the DNA TGTGCCAGCAGCCAGATCCAGGGGGCCTTCACTGAAGCTTTCTTT.